Below are 10 T cell receptor beta chains sequenced from a single sample in a study of T-cell memory formation after mild COVID-19 (dated by TCRdb to the early 2020s). To prepare the library, 5' RACE was applied. The reads were generated on an Illumina NovaSeq 6000. TCRdb reran the public reads through fastp at Q25 and MiXCR, keeping productive beta chains. Rows with a matching CDR3 protein are joined into one entry that keeps the most common DNA and genes. This sample has over 350,000 distinct CDR3 sequences in its table, and 20% to 30% of those were observed once. The top ten clones comprise around 8.8% of the sample. The specimen was PBMCs or a T cell subset sorted from them (not recorded which). The source is an adult woman who had mild COVID-19 (a few samples of this study predate the infection). The sample titles of this study are shuffled in the database, so cell type and time point are left out; the donor was told from shared clones.

The V and J genes are TRBV4-3 and TRBJ1-2, with TRBD1 identical over 7 bases. The CDR3 extends over 16 amino acids. V was clipped by 0 bases and J by 4 bases; unmatched bases: 8. Per the germline V gene, CDR1 is LGHNA and CDR2 is YSLEER. The CDR3 DNA follows: TGCGCCAGCAGCCAAGAACGAGACAGGGAATTCTATGGCTACACCTTC. Encoded protein: CASSQERDREFYGYTF.

This clonotype was seen a handful of times. V gene TRBV19 combines with J gene TRBJ2-1; perhaps TRBD2 as D (7 bases). The germline V and J ends were trimmed by 5 bases and 5 bases, with 22 bases remaining between them. Per germline, CDR1 LNHDA and CDR2 SQIVND (reference sequence). The CDR3 runs to 17 residues. The CDR3 bases are TGTGCCAGTAGTGTATATCAGGGGCGGGAGTTAAACAATGAGCAGTTCTTC. Its protein is CASSVYQGRELNNEQFF. Looking up the rest from reference TRBV19 and TRBJ2-1 gives the full variable domain: DGGITQSPKYLFRKEGQNVTLSCEQNLNHDAMYWYRQDPGQGLRLIYYSQIVNDFQKGDIAEGYSVSREKKESFPLTVTSAQKNPTAFYLCASSVYQGRELNNEQFFGPGTRLTVL.

The chain has TRBV27 and TRBJ1-1; D is possibly TRBD1 (6 bases). The germline V gene has CDR1 MNHEY and CDR2 SMNVEV (reference sequence). The CDR3 runs 17 residues. V was clipped by 2 bases and J by 0 bases, with 16 bases between them. The CDR3 region has the DNA TGTGCCAGCAGTTTAAGGGTCAGGGGCCTTCTGAACACTGAAGCTTTCTTT. This gives the protein CASSLRVRGLLNTEAFF.

At least ten counts were recorded for this clonotype. The chain links TRBV7-9 to TRBJ2-5; no clear D gene. V shed 2 bases and J shed 1 base, with 11 bases lying between them. The germline CDR1 and CDR2 sequences are SEHNR and FQNEAQ (reference sequence). The CDR3 loop spans 15 amino acids. The CDR3 coding sequence is TGTGCCAGCAGCTTATTTTTGCTGGGCCAAGAGACCCAGTACTTC. This encodes CASSLFLLGQETQYF.

The table lists this clonotype with many counts. The chain is built from TRBV6-5 and TRBJ2-3, with a tentative D call TRBD1 (5 bases). The CDR3 consists of 15 residues. In germline, CDR1 is MNHEY, CDR2 SVGAGI. The V and J ends lost 2 bases and 5 bases respectively, with 14 bases between them. CDR3 sequence (DNA): TGTGCCAGCAGTTACGTAGGACACAGTGGAGATACGCAGTATTTT. It encodes CASSYVGHSGDTQYF.

This chain uses TRBV2 with TRBJ2-3; D is possibly TRBD1 (6 bases). The CDR3 runs 16 residues. Trimming took 7 bases from V and 6 from J, leaving 23 bases between them. Germline CDR1 and CDR2: SNHLY and FYNNEI. The CDR3: CASIIFDVGDMDTQYF. CDR3 DNA sequence: TGTGCCAGCATTATCTTCGACGTGGGGGACATGGATACGCAGTATTTT.

This chain uses TRBV13 with TRBJ2-2; D gene unclear. This CDR3 has 13 residues. The germline V and J ends were trimmed by 5 bases and 4 bases, with 8 bases remaining between them. Germline V gene lookup returns CDR1 PRHDT and CDR2 FYEKMQ (reference sequence). The CDR3, as DNA: TGTGCCAGCAGCGAACCTGTCACCGGGGAGCTGTTTTTT. Translated, it gives CASSEPVTGELFF.

This clonotype occurred a few times. DNA of the CDR3: TGTGCCACCAGCAGAGAGCAGGGGTACACAGATACGCAGTATTTT. Its translation: CATSREQGYTDTQYF. This chain links TRBV15 with TRBJ2-3; D may be TRBD1 (6 bases). Germline V gene lookup returns CDR1 LNHNV and CDR2 YYDKDF (reference sequence). The V end was cut by 0 bases, the J end by 2 bases, with 9 bases between. The CDR3 length is 15 residues.

The sample holds a few counts of this clonotype. V gene TRBV5-8 combines with J gene TRBJ2-7, with D uncertain. This CDR3 has 11 residues. Looked up from germline, CDR1 is SGHTS and CDR2 is YDEGEE. With 5 bases removed from V and 6 bases from J, the gap between germline ends came to 9 bases. The CDR3 region has the DNA TGTGCCAGCAGGCTTGAGAGCGAGCAGTACTTC. It codes for CASRLESEQYF.

The J gene is TRBJ2-2, the V gene TRBV27; no firm D call. V lost 5 bases to trimming and J lost 0 bases, with 7 bases between them. CDR3 length equals 14 residues. CDR1 is MNHEY and CDR2 is SMNVEV in the germline V gene (reference sequence). The CDR3 bases are TGTGCCAGCAGTCCTCCCTCGAACACCGGGGAGCTGTTTTTT. This gives the protein CASSPPSNTGELFF.